This T cell receptor (beta chain) was recorded in a study of response to subunit inactivated influenza vaccine. TCRdb recomputed calls from the RT-PCR reads with MiXCR, one row per CDR3 protein. The table has roughly 550,000 distinct CDR3 sequences, around a quarter seen once; the top ten hold under 3.5%. Trimming pared 4 bases from V and 6 bases from J, leaving 15 bases between. This CDR3 region has 13 residues. The germline V gene encodes CDR1 SQVTM and CDR2 ANQGSEA. These sequences were also reported in another study, on T cells expressing NK-cell markers. That paper states: Libraries used 5'RACE template switching adding universal primer site and UMIs.

The sequences come from CD4+ T cells sorted from PBMCs, collected approximately 13 days after vaccination. The genes are TRBV29-1 and TRBJ1-1; D is possibly TRBD1 (5 bases). This TCR was recovered from a man in his fifties or sixties who received an inactivated influenza vaccine. CDR3 nucleotides: TGCAGCGTTGCGGGACTATCTACATCTGAAGCTTTCTTT. Encoded protein: CSVAGLSTSEAFF.